This TCR beta chain was profiled in a study of cytomegalovirus exposure and HLA in healthy donors. Assay: immunoSEQ multiplex PCR; the TCRdb copy retains only in-frame clones and omits some. Here the sample spans around 60,000 clones, about 92% being singletons. This clone appeared a single time. The V end lost 5 bases, the J end lost 0 bases, and 11 bases lay between the germline ends. From germline, CDR1 is SGHTA and CDR2 FQGNSA. The CDR3 runs 15 residues. The TCR comes from a man aged 18 to 30 in good health and CMV-seronegative. This chain links TRBV7-2 with TRBJ2-1, with D tentatively TRBD2 (5 bases). The source material was PBMCs. This CDR3 is CASSRAVSSYNEQFF. The CDR3, as DNA: TGTGCCAGCAGCAGAGCGGTTAGCTCCTACAATGAGCAGTTCTTC.